The next 20 T cell receptor beta chains were all read from a single sample in a study of T cell repertoires in cytomegalovirus infection. TCRdb re-derived calls from the reads in MiXCR, one entry per CDR3 protein. The table has roughly 990,000 distinct CDR3 sequences, under 40% seen once. No antigens are known for them. The sample here was cultured CD8+ T cells from PBMCs, taken from culture after CMV antigen stimulation. The receptors were gathered from a human donor in good health (CMV status not recorded). Some clones in this sample may be carry-over from other donors' samples.

This clonotype was detected ten times or more. The V gene is TRBV6-1, the J gene TRBJ2-1; tentative D call: TRBD2 (7 bases). This CDR3 comprises 12 residues. Between the trimmed V and J ends, which lost 11 bases and 4 bases, there was a span of 12 bases. Germline V gene data show CDR1 as MNHNS and CDR2 as SASEGT. CDR3 loop: CAGGGPYNEQFF. For the CDR3, the DNA is TGTGCCGGGGGGGGGCCTTACAATGAGCAGTTCTTC.

This clonotype was observed once. The chain is built from TRBV6-2 or TRBV6-3 and TRBJ2-7, with D tentatively TRBD1 or TRBD2 (6 bases each). Germline V lookup: CDR1 MNHEY, CDR2 SVGEGT. The CDR3 length is 14 residues. With 3 bases removed from V and 6 bases from J, the gap between germline ends came to 15 bases. CDR3 nucleotides: TGTGCCAGCAGTTATCGGGGGCGAGTGGGCGAGCAGTACGTC. Its translation is CASSYRGRVGEQYV.

This clonotype was recorded at least ten times. The chain combines TRBV6-1 with TRBJ2-7; perhaps TRBD1 as D (6 bases). CDR3 length equals 13 residues. Trimming took 4 bases from V and 4 from J, leaving 11 bases between them. Germline loops: CDR1 MNHNS, CDR2 SASEGT. The CDR3 loop reads CASSVGHQYEQYF. For the CDR3, the DNA is TGTGCCAGCAGTGTGGGACATCAATACGAGCAGTACTTC.

This clonotype was seen ten or more times. As DNA, the CDR3 is TGTGCCAGCAGCTTAGGGAAGGTCAGGGAGAACTATGGCTACACCTTC. Translating it yields CASSLGKVRENYGYTF. This chain uses TRBV7-2 with TRBJ1-2, with D tentatively TRBD1 (5 bases). The ends were cut back, 1 base at V and 2 bases at J, with 14 bases in the middle. CDR1 and CDR2 from the germline V gene are SGHTA and FQGNSA. This CDR3 comprises 16 residues.

This chain connects TRBV25-1 to TRBJ2-3; no reliable D call. This CDR3 is built from 15 residues. Germline CDR1 is MGHDK and CDR2 is SYGVNS. V was trimmed by 6 bases and J by 0 bases, leaving 13 bases between them. The CDR3 is CASSPNGLSTDTQYF. The CDR3 DNA sequence: TGTGCCAGCAGCCCCAACGGGTTAAGCACAGATACGCAGTATTTT.

Here the CDR3 reads CAILVVAGEHNEQFF. The CDR3, as DNA: TGTGCCATCCTAGTCGTAGCGGGGGAGCACAATGAGCAGTTCTTC. The V and J genes are TRBV7-9 and TRBJ2-1; 9 bases agree with TRBD2. The length of the CDR3 is 15 residues. J gave up 5 bases and V 10 bases, and 12 bases lay outside the gene matches. In germline, CDR1 is SEHNR, CDR2 FQNEAQ (reference sequence).

This clonotype was counted a single time. V gene TRBV6-1 combines with J gene TRBJ2-5; the D call may be TRBD1 or TRBD2 (5 bases each). Germline CDR1 and CDR2: MNHNS and SASEGT. This CDR3 spans 17 amino acids. V was shortened by 9 bases and J by 3 bases, with 26 bases between the two germline ends. CDR3 residues: CASSLEWATWGKETQYF. CDR3 nucleotide sequence: TGTGCCAGTTCCCTCGAGTGGGCTACCTGGGGGAAAGAGACCCAGTACTTC.

This chain connects TRBV27 to TRBJ1-1; 9 nucleotides line up with TRBD1. This CDR3 spans 18 amino acids. In germline, CDR1 is MNHEY, CDR2 SMNVEV (reference sequence). V dropped 6 bases and J dropped 5; count of bases not matched to a gene: 19. The CDR3 nucleotides read TGTGCCAGCAGACCCCCAACCGTTTCAGACAGGGGGTCTACTGAAGCTTTCTTT. Translation: CASRPPTVSDRGSTEAFF.

This chain connects TRBV5-1 to TRBJ2-1, with 8 bases lining up with TRBD2. Losses at the gene ends were 1 base for V and 10 bases for J; bases not matched to a gene: 7. The CDR3 is made up of 14 amino acids. Germline V gives CDR1 SGHRS, CDR2 YFSETQ. The CDR3 reads CASSLKSGRGEQFF. DNA for the CDR3: TGCGCCAGCAGCTTGAAAAGCGGGAGAGGGGAGCAGTTCTTC.

This clonotype was observed a handful of times. The chain recombines TRBV20-1 with TRBJ1-2; D is unclear. V gave up 3 bases and J gave up 4 bases, with 15 bases separating them. This CDR3 comprises 14 residues. In germline, CDR1 is DFQATT, CDR2 SNEGSKA (reference sequence). The CDR3 region has the DNA TGCAGTGCTAGCTTAACAGAATCACTCTATGGCTACACCTTC. This encodes CSASLTESLYGYTF.

There are a few counts of this clonotype. The rearrangement links TRBV19 to TRBJ1-1; the match to TRBD1 covers 8 bases. V lost 7 bases to trimming and J lost 4 bases; unmatched junction nucleotides: 8. The CDR3 contains 14 residues. CDR1 is LNHDA and CDR2 is SQIVND in the germline V gene (reference sequence). DNA of the CDR3: TGTGCCAGTACCCTACGGACAGGGACCACTGAAGCTTTCTTT. Its protein product is CASTLRTGTTEAFF.

The chain joins TRBV5-1 to TRBJ2-5; no clear D gene. This CDR3 comprises 14 residues. V dropped 0 bases and J dropped 4 bases, with 10 bases sitting between them. Germline assignment: CDR1 SGHRS and CDR2 YFSETQ. CDR3 DNA sequence: TGCGCCAGCAGCTTGGATCTACCGGGAGAGACCCAGTACTTC. Translation gives CASSLDLPGETQYF.

This clonotype was observed many times. The rearrangement links TRBV7-8 to TRBJ2-3; no firm D call. The CDR3 extends over 14 amino acids. Per germline, CDR1 SGHVS and CDR2 FQNEAQ. V lost 0 bases and J 3 bases, leaving 7 bases between the germline ends. The CDR3 DNA reads TGTGCCAGCAGCTTAGCGGGGATTACAGATACGCAGTATTTT. Amino acid sequence: CASSLAGITDTQYF.

Comment on this clonotype: The junction shows a germline mismatch at one end, possibly a read error. The V call is TRBV29-1, the J call TRBJ2-3; the D is unclear. The CDR3 consists of 13 residues. Germline V gene data show CDR1 as SQVTM and CDR2 as ANQGSEA. The CDR3 bases are TGCAGCATTGAAGACGGGAGCACAGATACGCAGTATTTT. This encodes CSIEDGSTDTQYF.

This clonotype has more than one count but fewer than ten. The chain carries TRBV4-1 and TRBJ1-1, with 10 positions matching TRBD1. V gave up 3 bases and J gave up 5 bases; unmatched junction bases: 3. The CDR3 contains 14 residues. Germline CDR1 MGHRA, CDR2 YSYEKL. The CDR3 nucleotides are TGCGCCAGCAGCCACGGACAGGGGGTAACTGAAGCTTTCTTT. Translated, it gives CASSHGQGVTEAFF.

The chain employs TRBV7-6 and TRBJ2-1, with D possibly matching TRBD1 (5 bases). The germline CDR1 and CDR2 sequences are SGHVS and FNYEAQ. The CDR3 runs 16 residues. Trimming stripped 7 bases from V and 0 bases from J, with 16 bases between. Here the CDR3 reads CASTHLGQNSYNEQFF. CDR3 bases: TGTGCCAGCACCCACCTTGGACAAAACTCCTACAATGAGCAGTTCTTC. The complete variable domain, with remaining parts taken from reference TRBV7-6 and TRBJ2-1, reads GAGVSQSPRYKVTKRGQDVALRCDPISGHVSLYWYRQALGQGPEFLTYFNYEAQQDKSGLPNDRFSAERPEGSISTLTIQRTEQRDSAMYRCASTHLGQNSYNEQFFGPGTRLTVL.

This clonotype was found a few times. The chain links TRBV27 to TRBJ2-1; TRBD1 might be the D (5 bases). This CDR3 spans 10 amino acids. The V end was cut by 9 bases, the J end by 7 bases, with 7 bases between. CDR1 and CDR2 from the germline V gene are MNHEY and SMNVEV (reference sequence). Written as DNA, the CDR3 is TGTGCCAGTGGGGCAAATGAGCAGTTCTTC. Translation: CASGANEQFF.

The chain uses TRBV7-9 and TRBJ1-1; D remains unclear. Trimming took 4 bases from V and 2 from J, leaving 14 bases between them. Germline lookup yields CDR1 SEHNR and CDR2 FQNEAQ (reference sequence). CDR3 length: 15 amino acids. CDR3 DNA sequence: TGTGCCAGCAGCTCCATGGAACCTCAAAACACTGAAGCTTTCTTT. Residues: CASSSMEPQNTEAFF.

The chain uses TRBV15 and TRBJ2-7; 9 positions agree with TRBD1. The CDR3 loop spans 14 amino acids. With V trimmed by 3 bases and J by 3 bases, 3 bases remained unmatched. Germline V gives CDR1 LNHNV, CDR2 YYDKDF (reference sequence). As DNA, the CDR3 is TGTGCCACCAGCAGCCGGGACAGGGACTACGAGCAGTACTTC. This translates into CATSSRDRDYEQYF.

This clonotype was seen a few times. This chain links TRBV6-1 with TRBJ2-7, with D perhaps matching TRBD2 (5 bases). CDR3 length equals 13 residues. Germline CDR1 MNHNS, CDR2 SASEGT. Trimming cost V 3 bases and J 1 base, with 7 bases left between them. The CDR3 protein is CASSEAGSYEQYF. DNA for the CDR3: TGTGCCAGCAGTGAGGCGGGTTCCTACGAGCAGTACTTC.